This T cell receptor beta chain was obtained from a study of shared clonotypes between healthy human individuals. The germline gives CDR1 LNHNV, CDR2 YYDKDF (reference sequence). This CDR3 region has 14 residues. V was cut by 5 bases and J by 1 base, with 6 bases left in between. This clone was recorded only once. Every one of the donors was a Caucasian adult that lived in Nashville, Tennessee. Assay used: immunoSEQ multiplex PCR; TCRdb lists only in-frame clones, some missing. Among approximately 2.4 million clones listed, around 95% were seen once. The chain carries TRBV15 and TRBJ2-6; D is undetermined. The sample taken for sequencing was naive CD4+ T cells sorted from blood. Subset in this sample: CD45RA+ positively selected. The sequence derives from a man aged 18 to 30 in good health. The CDR3 bases are TGTGCCACCAGCCTAAGATCTGGGGCCAACGTCCTGACTTTC. Amino acids: CATSLRSGANVLTF.